The 28 T cell receptor beta chains presented below share a single source sample, sequenced in a study of response to subunit inactivated influenza vaccine. Each CDR3 protein gets one entry after TCRdb re-called the RT-PCR reads with MiXCR. The sample contains a few hundred thousand distinct CDR3 sequences, roughly 15% of which appear only once. The sequencing used PBMCs from blood, collected 11 to 12 days after vaccination. These TCRs come from a man aged 50-59 years who received an inactivated influenza vaccine.

CDR3 nucleotides: TGTGCCAGCAGCGCTCGAATAGCTACAGATACGCAGTATTTT. Its protein product is CASSARIATDTQYF. The genes are TRBV11-1 and TRBJ2-3; D not resolved. V was shortened by 5 bases and J by 3 bases, with 12 bases between the two germline ends. CDR1 and CDR2 (germline): SGHAT, FQDESV (reference sequence). The CDR3 is 14 residues long.

The chain couples TRBV11-2 to TRBJ2-5; 8 bases line up with TRBD1. The length of the CDR3 is 17 residues. The ends lost 1 base at V and 5 bases at J; junction bases unmatched: 12. The germline V gene encodes CDR1 SGHAT and CDR2 FQNNGV. CDR3 amino acids: CASSLVTGGLRVETQYF. The CDR3 region has the DNA TGTGCCAGCAGCTTAGTCACAGGGGGACTTAGGGTGGAGACCCAGTACTTC.

This clonotype was observed a few times. V is TRBV6-2 or TRBV6-3 and J is TRBJ1-1, with 8 nucleotides matching TRBD1. The CDR3 length is 13 residues. The germline V gene encodes CDR1 MNHEY and CDR2 SVGEGT. After removal of 6 bases from V and 4 bases from J, the junction contained 4 bases not matched to a gene. CDR3 residues: CASSDRGPTEAFF. Written as DNA, the CDR3 is TGTGCCAGCAGCGACAGGGGACCCACTGAAGCTTTCTTT.

The V call is TRBV20-1, the J call TRBJ2-5, with 10 bases fitting TRBD1. With V trimmed by 4 bases and J by 4 bases, 6 bases remained unmatched. CDR3 length: 14 residues. From germline, CDR1 is DFQATT and CDR2 SNEGSKA (reference sequence). CDR3 residues: CSANDRGLPETQYF. The CDR3 region has the DNA TGCAGTGCTAACGACAGGGGGCTACCAGAGACCCAGTACTTC.

CDR3 coding DNA: TGTGCCAGCAGCTTAGATAGAGGGGTCCAAGAGACCCAGTACTTC. Its protein is CASSLDRGVQETQYF. The rearrangement links TRBV11-3 to TRBJ2-5, with D perhaps TRBD1 or TRBD2 (5 bases each). The germline V gene has CDR1 SGHNT and CDR2 YENEEA. The CDR3 length is 15 residues. The germline V and J ends were trimmed by 0 bases and 1 base, with 9 bases remaining between them. Full variable domain (rest looked up from reference TRBV11-3 and TRBJ2-5): EAGVVQSPRYKIIEKKQPVAFWCNPISGHNTLYWYLQNLGQGPELLIRYENEEAVDDSQLPKDRFSAERLKGVDSTLKIQPAELGDSAVYLCASSLDRGVQETQYFGPGTRLLVL.

The rearrangement links TRBV7-3 to TRBJ1-2; no firm D call. V was shortened by 0 bases and J by 3 bases, with 11 bases between the two germline ends. Germline V gene data show CDR1 as SGHTA and CDR2 as FQGTGA. This CDR3 contains 15 residues. CDR3 DNA sequence: TGTGCCAGCAGCTTAACGTCCCGGGGAGACTATGGCTACACCTTC. Translating gives CASSLTSRGDYGYTF.

Details on this clonotype: A much larger clone is a single base away; this may be a read error. The chain joins TRBV4-2 to TRBJ2-1; D ambiguous. The germline CDR1 and CDR2 sequences are LGHNA and YNFKEQ. The ends were cut back, 1 base at V and 2 bases at J, with 12 bases in the middle. This CDR3 contains 16 residues. CDR3 amino acids: CASSQGAWGTYNEQFF. The DNA of the CDR3 is TGTGCCAGCAGCCAAGGCGCGTGGGGAACCTACAATGAGCAGTTCTTC.

In this sample, this clonotype turned up many times. V gene TRBV3-1 combines with J gene TRBJ2-2; D remains unclear. Trimming stripped 6 bases from V and 5 bases from J, with 19 bases between. CDR1 and CDR2 (germline): LGHDT, YNNKEL (reference sequence). The CDR3 is 16 residues long. The CDR3 reads CASSLRASEQTGELFF. The CDR3 region has the DNA TGTGCCAGCAGTTTAAGGGCTAGTGAACAGACCGGGGAGCTGTTTTTT.

This chain uses TRBV15 with TRBJ2-1, with D possibly being TRBD2 (6 bases). Germline CDR1 LNHNV, CDR2 YYDKDF (reference sequence). The V end lost 3 bases, the J end lost 0 bases, and 15 bases lay between the germline ends. There are 17 residues in the CDR3. The DNA for the CDR3 is TGTGCCACCAGCAGGATGCTGGGGGGTAGCTCCTACAATGAGCAGTTCTTC. It codes for CATSRMLGGSSYNEQFF.

This clonotype was seen only a few times. This rearrangement joins TRBV29-1 to TRBJ2-7; TRBD2 aligns across 7 bases. Germline V lookup: CDR1 SQVTM, CDR2 ANQGSEA. This CDR3 comprises 13 residues. V gave up 5 bases and J gave up 0 bases; unmatched junction bases: 4. CDR3 sequence (DNA): TGCAGCGTTACTAGCGAATCCTCCTACGAGCAGTACTTC. It encodes CSVTSESSYEQYF.

This clonotype was observed a few times. V usage is TRBV29-1 and J usage is TRBJ2-7; 7 bases are a match to TRBD1. Germline trimming cut 3 bases from V and 0 bases from J; bases unmatched to any gene: 8. Germline CDR1 and CDR2: SQVTM and ANQGSEA. CDR3 length: 15 residues. CDR3 residues: CSVESDRETSYEQYF. DNA for the CDR3: TGCAGCGTTGAGTCCGACAGGGAAACCTCCTACGAGCAGTACTTC.

CDR3 residues: CASSLGLASPYEQYF. The CDR3 DNA reads as TGTGCCAGCAGTTTGGGACTAGCGAGTCCCTACGAGCAGTACTTC. The V call is TRBV2, the J call TRBJ2-7, with 10 bases matching TRBD2. Germline V CDR1 and CDR2: SNHLY, FYNNEI. The CDR3 runs 15 residues. V was clipped by 5 bases and J by 2 bases; unmatched bases: 6.

The V gene is TRBV5-5, the J gene TRBJ2-7, with D possibly matching TRBD1 (5 bases). V dropped 0 bases and J dropped 3 bases, with 16 bases sitting between them. In germline, CDR1 is SGHKS, CDR2 YYEKEE (reference sequence). The CDR3 spans 16 residues. Here the CDR3 reads CASSLVLRTPIYEQYF. CDR3 DNA: TGTGCCAGCAGCTTGGTTTTGCGGACACCGATCTACGAGCAGTACTTC.

Comments on this clonotype: One end of the junction varies from germline; a read error may be responsible. The gene calls are TRBV20-1 and TRBJ2-7, with D perhaps TRBD1 (6 bases). This CDR3 has 14 amino acids. Germline values: CDR1 DFQATT, CDR2 SNEGSKA (reference sequence). The CDR3 loop reads CSAGDRITGYEQYF. For the CDR3, the DNA is TGCAGTGCTGGAGACAGGATAACTGGCTACGAGCAGTACTTC.

The table lists this clonotype with a few counts. The chain employs TRBV7-9 and TRBJ1-6, with 8 bases lining up with TRBD1. With 5 bases clipped from V and 9 bases from J, the junction kept 6 bases outside the gene matches. CDR1 is SEHNR and CDR2 is FQNEAQ in the germline V gene (reference sequence). CDR3 length equals 14 residues. CDR3 amino acids: CASSLGQGISPLHF. Here the CDR3 DNA reads TGTGCCAGCAGCCTAGGACAGGGTATTTCACCCCTCCACTTT.

Only a few counts were recorded for this clonotype. The chain combines TRBV7-2 with TRBJ2-1; 7 nucleotides agree with TRBD2. CDR3 length: 17 residues. The V and J ends lost 7 bases and 6 bases, in that order; junction bases with no gene match: 18. Per germline, CDR1 SGHTA and CDR2 FQGNSA. This CDR3 is CASTLRATSDLGNEQFF. CDR3 nucleotides: TGTGCCAGCACCCTGAGGGCCACTAGCGATTTAGGCAATGAGCAGTTCTTC.

This clonotype was observed a single time. This rearrangement joins TRBV6-1 to TRBJ1-2; 9 bases line up with TRBD1. This CDR3 has 14 amino acids. The V segment lost 2 bases and the J segment 6 bases; nucleotides outside the gene matches: 4. CDR1 MNHNS and CDR2 SASEGT come from the germline V gene. CDR3 protein: CASSEPGTGHGYTF. CDR3 DNA sequence: TGTGCCAGCAGTGAACCCGGGACAGGGCATGGCTACACCTTC.

This chain links TRBV6-1 with TRBJ1-6; D call uncertain. The CDR3 length is 14 residues. The V and J ends lost 2 bases and 7 bases respectively, with 9 bases between them. Germline CDR1 is MNHNS and CDR2 is SASEGT. CDR3 residues: CASSELTFNSPLHF. The DNA of the CDR3 is TGTGCCAGCAGTGAATTAACGTTCAATTCACCCCTCCACTTT.

The J gene is TRBJ2-7, the V gene TRBV18; no firm D call. CDR3 length: 13 amino acids. Germline V gene lookup returns CDR1 KGHSH and CDR2 LQKENI. Trimming removed 2 bases at V and 5 bases at J, with 10 bases between. In DNA, the CDR3 is TGTGCCAGCTCACCATTTTCGGGTAACGAGCAGTACTTC. Residues: CASSPFSGNEQYF.

V gene TRBV7-6 combines with J gene TRBJ2-7; D is unresolved. The germline V gene encodes CDR1 SGHVS and CDR2 FNYEAQ. V was trimmed by 1 base and J by 3 bases, leaving 16 bases between them. The CDR3 consists of 16 residues. The CDR3 region is CASSLGSGDTYYEQYF. CDR3 DNA sequence: TGTGCCAGCAGCTTAGGGTCTGGAGACACTTACTACGAGCAGTACTTC.

The sample holds a few counts of this clonotype. The chain links TRBV7-3 to TRBJ2-2; D is perhaps TRBD1 (6 bases). This CDR3 spans 15 amino acids. The V gene's germline CDR1 is SGHTA and CDR2 FQGTGA. Deletions cut 3 bases from V and 7 bases from J, with 15 bases between. The DNA for the CDR3 is TGTGCCAGCAGCTTGAGCAGGGGTACGGTCGGGGAGCTGTTTTTT. Amino acids: CASSLSRGTVGELFF.

This rearrangement joins TRBV6-5 to TRBJ1-2, with a tentative D call TRBD1 (6 bases). The CDR3 loop spans 13 amino acids. Trimming removed 0 bases from V and 7 bases from J, with 9 bases in between. The germline V gene has CDR1 MNHEY and CDR2 SVGAGI. CDR3 sequence: CASSYSGGAGYTF. CDR3 DNA sequence: TGTGCCAGCAGTTACTCTGGGGGCGCTGGCTACACCTTC.

The chain employs TRBV2 and TRBJ2-3; the D gene is possibly TRBD2 (6 bases). Germline-derived CDR1 and CDR2 are SNHLY and FYNNEI. The V end was cut by 2 bases, the J end by 11 bases, with 20 bases between. The length of the CDR3 is 15 residues. CDR3 sequence (DNA): TGTGCCAGCAGTGAAAAGTCGGGGGAGCCCGGGTGGCAGTATTTT. Amino acids: CASSEKSGEPGWQYF.

The CDR3 DNA sequence: TGCGCCAGCTCGGCGGGTGGTTTGGACAATGAGCAGTTCTTC. Translated: CASSAGGLDNEQFF. V and J are TRBV4-1 and TRBJ2-1, with a weak D call TRBD2 (5 bases). The CDR3 is made up of 14 amino acids. Trimming left V 8 bases short and J 5 bases short, with 16 bases between. Germline V gene sequence: CDR1 MGHRA, CDR2 YSYEKL.

The CDR3 protein is CASSRQPGTTNEKLFF. CDR3 DNA sequence: TGCGCCAGCAGCCGCCAACCCGGGACAACTAATGAAAAACTGTTTTTT. The rearrangement links TRBV4-3 to TRBJ1-4; D is ambiguous. V gave up 4 bases and J gave up 0 bases, with 12 bases separating them. This CDR3 has 16 amino acids. Looked up from germline, CDR1 is LGHNA and CDR2 is YSLEER.

There are a few counts of this clonotype. DNA of the CDR3: TGTGCCAGCAGCTTCATTACCGGGTCTCAAGAGACCCAGTACTTC. Amino acids: CASSFITGSQETQYF. The chain employs TRBV7-9 and TRBJ2-5; no definite D call. The V gene lost 3 bases and the J gene lost 2 bases, with 13 bases spanning the gap. Germline lookup yields CDR1 SEHNR and CDR2 FQNEAQ (reference sequence). The CDR3 spans 15 residues.

The gene calls are TRBV29-1 and TRBJ2-5; unclear D gene. Germline CDR1 is SQVTM and CDR2 is ANQGSEA. The V end lost 0 bases, the J end lost 5 bases, and 7 bases lay between the germline ends. The CDR3 covers 12 residues. This CDR3 reads CSVEEGGETQYF. The CDR3 DNA reads as TGCAGCGTTGAAGAGGGTGGGGAGACCCAGTACTTC.

The V call is TRBV7-6, the J call TRBJ1-5; D is unclear. CDR1 and CDR2 from the germline V gene are SGHVS and FNYEAQ. V lost 1 base to trimming and J lost 4 bases, with 5 bases between them. The CDR3 runs to 13 residues. The chain's CDR3 is CASSLEWNQPQHF. CDR3 sequence (DNA): TGTGCCAGCAGCTTAGAGTGGAATCAGCCCCAGCATTTT. The variable domain in full, with the rest retrieved from reference TRBV7-6 and TRBJ1-5, is GAGVSQSPRYKVTKRGQDVALRCDPISGHVSLYWYRQALGQGPEFLTYFNYEAQQDKSGLPNDRFSAERPEGSISTLTIQRTEQRDSAMYRCASSLEWNQPQHFGDGTRLSIL.